These 26 T cell receptor beta chains were sequenced from one sample in a study of blood T cell repertoires in COVID-19. Produced via immunoSEQ multiplex PCR; TCRdb's table is partial and in-frame only. The data show about 200,000 clones, 85% to 90% seen once. Material: peripheral blood. The receptors stem from a man in his fifties with acute or convalescent COVID-19.

The genes are TRBV24-1 and TRBJ2-2; possibly TRBD1 for D (6 bases). The ends were cut back, 0 bases at V and 7 bases at J, with 11 bases in the middle. CDR1 KGHDR and CDR2 SFDVKD come from the germline V gene. The CDR3 spans 15 residues. The CDR3 DNA sequence: TGTGCCACCAGTGATTTGACAGGGATCGGCGGGGAGCTGTTTTTT. Translation: CATSDLTGIGGELFF.

The chain uses TRBV5-1 and TRBJ1-3; TRBD1 might be the D (6 bases). CDR3 length equals 15 residues. Germline values: CDR1 SGHRS, CDR2 YFSETQ. Trimming removed 4 bases from V and 0 bases from J, with 11 bases in between. The DNA for the CDR3 is TGCGCCAGCAGCCCGACAGGCAACTCTGGAAACACCATATATTTT. It is translated as CASSPTGNSGNTIYF.

The chain combines TRBV30 with TRBJ1-2; D perhaps matches TRBD1 (5 bases). V lost 1 base and J 5 bases, leaving 17 bases between the germline ends. CDR1 GTSNPN and CDR2 SVGIG come from the germline V gene (reference sequence). The CDR3 loop spans 15 amino acids. The CDR3 region has the DNA TGTGCCTGGAGTGCGGGACTCTCCCCTAGATATGGCTACACCTTC. Its protein is CAWSAGLSPRYGYTF. The full variable domain, completed using reference TRBV30 and TRBJ1-2, is SQTIHQWPATLVQPVGSPLSLECTVEGTSNPNLYWYRQAAGRGLQLLFYSVGIGQISSEVPQNLSASRPQDRQFILSSKKLLLSDSGFYLCAWSAGLSPRYGYTFGSGTRLTVV.

The chain combines TRBV9 with TRBJ1-1; D uncertain. Per the germline V gene, CDR1 is SGDLS and CDR2 is YYNGEE. The CDR3 runs 13 residues. V lost 3 bases, J lost 8 bases, and 14 bases lay in between. CDR3 nucleotide sequence: TGTGCCAGCAGCGGCGCCGGAGCAGTAGAAGCTTTCTTT. It yields the protein CASSGAGAVEAFF.

The gene calls are TRBV7-2 and TRBJ1-5; no clear D. The CDR3 has 13 amino acids. Germline V CDR1 and CDR2: SGHTA, FQGNSA. V lost 5 bases to trimming and J lost 4 bases, with 9 bases between them. The CDR3 protein is CASSPGRNQPQHF. The CDR3 nucleotides read TGTGCCAGCAGCCCCGGGAGAAATCAGCCCCAGCATTTT.

CDR3 in DNA: TGTGCCAGCAGCCAAGACGCAACAGGGAACTATGGCTACACCTTC. This encodes CASSQDATGNYGYTF. The rearrangement links TRBV14 to TRBJ1-2, with D maybe TRBD1 (6 bases). Germline CDR1 SGHDN, CDR2 FVKESK. The CDR3 is made up of 15 amino acids. V lost 0 bases to trimming and J lost 2 bases, with 10 bases between them.

This chain joins TRBV5-1 and TRBJ1-1; 7 bases line up with TRBD1. Trimming at V came to 4 bases and at J to 1 base, leaving 7 bases not matched to a gene. The CDR3 extends over 15 amino acids. CDR1 SGHRS and CDR2 YFSETQ come from the germline V gene. Written as DNA, the CDR3 is TGCGCCAGCAGCGGTGGAGGGACAGCGAACACTGAAGCTTTCTTT. It codes for CASSGGGTANTEAFF.

The chain employs TRBV5-8 and TRBJ1-2, with 8 bases fitting TRBD1. The CDR3 is made up of 14 amino acids. In germline, CDR1 is SGHTS, CDR2 YDEGEE. Losses at the gene ends were 5 bases for V and 5 bases for J; bases not matched to a gene: 8. The CDR3: CASRRSGGRYGYTF. The CDR3 DNA sequence: TGTGCCAGCAGGAGATCAGGGGGCCGGTATGGCTACACCTTC.

The J gene is TRBJ2-7, the V gene TRBV4-2; 8 bases match TRBD2. After removal of 5 bases from V and 1 base from J, the junction contained 4 bases not matched to a gene. Germline V gene data show CDR1 as LGHNA and CDR2 as YNFKEQ. The length of the CDR3 is 14 residues. The CDR3 protein is CASSNQRGSYEQYF. CDR3 nucleotides: TGTGCCAGCAGCAACCAGCGGGGGTCCTACGAGCAGTACTTC.

The rearrangement links TRBV6-1 to TRBJ1-2, with TRBD1 identical over 12 bases. The CDR3 spans 18 residues. Losses at the gene ends were 0 bases for V and 4 bases for J; bases not matched to a gene: 9. CDR1 and CDR2 from the germline V gene are MNHNS and SASEGT. The CDR3 region is CASSEARDRGRRIYGYTF. The CDR3 region has the DNA TGTGCCAGCAGTGAAGCGCGGGACAGGGGGCGCCGAATCTATGGCTACACCTTC.

The CDR3 region is CASSPPGDQPQHF. CDR3 DNA: TGTGCCAGCAGTCCTCCGGGGGATCAGCCCCAGCATTTT. The chain uses TRBV12-3 or TRBV12-4 and TRBJ1-5; a weak D match, TRBD1 (5 bases). V was pared by 5 bases and J by 5 bases, with 10 bases between. The CDR3 totals 13 residues.

This chain links TRBV28 with TRBJ1-1; 8 bases line up with TRBD1. Germline values: CDR1 MDHEN, CDR2 SYDVKM. V lost 6 bases and J lost 1; bases outside the gene matches: 1. The CDR3 spans 13 residues. Here the CDR3 DNA reads TGTGCCAGCAGACAGGGGGGGAACACTGAAGCTTTCTTT. Amino acid sequence: CASRQGGNTEAFF.

This chain joins TRBV11-2 and TRBJ2-2; 8 nucleotides align to TRBD1. This CDR3 region has 14 residues. The V gene end was trimmed by 5 bases and the J gene end by 8 bases; junction bases not matched to a gene: 7. From germline, CDR1 is SGHAT and CDR2 FQNNGV. The CDR3 region is CASSRGQGSGELFF. In DNA form, the CDR3 reads TGTGCCAGCAGCCGTGGACAGGGCTCTGGGGAGCTGTTTTTT.

The chain uses TRBV7-2 and TRBJ1-1, with D maybe TRBD1 (6 bases). V shed 6 bases and J shed 2 bases, with 16 bases lying between them. Germline loops: CDR1 SGHTA, CDR2 FQGNSA. The length of the CDR3 is 15 residues. The CDR3 loop reads CASRGAPRPNTEAFF. Here the CDR3 DNA reads TGTGCCAGCAGGGGGGCCCCGAGACCAAACACTGAAGCTTTCTTT.

This clone was counted only a few times. The chain has TRBV10-2 and TRBJ1-3; D remains unclear. Trimming removed 2 bases from V and 0 bases from J, with 5 bases in between. The CDR3 sequence is 14 residues long. CDR1 is WSHSY, CDR2 SAAADI, per germline. The CDR3 nucleotides are TGCGCCAGCAGTGAGACAAGCTCTGGAAACACCATATATTTT. This gives the protein CASSETSSGNTIYF.

The chain uses TRBV5-6 and TRBJ1-2; D is ambiguous. Germline CDR1 is SGHDT and CDR2 is YYEEEE. This CDR3 contains 16 residues. Trimming pared 4 bases from V and 8 bases from J, leaving 24 bases between. Written as DNA, the CDR3 is TGTGCCAGCAGCCCTCTCCAAAGGGTCGGGAACCGGGGCTACACCTTC. Amino acids: CASSPLQRVGNRGYTF.

This clone occurred a few times. V usage is TRBV2 and J usage is TRBJ1-2; the D is unclear. Trimming pared 10 bases from V and 0 bases from J, leaving 12 bases between. Per the germline V gene, CDR1 is SNHLY and CDR2 is FYNNEI. This CDR3 has 13 residues. Here the CDR3 reads CATTLQANYGYTF. In DNA, the CDR3 is TGTGCCACTACCCTCCAGGCTAACTATGGCTACACCTTC.

This clone has more than one count but fewer than ten. The chain carries TRBV27 and TRBJ1-4, with a tentative D call TRBD1 (5 bases). This CDR3 comprises 16 residues. In germline, CDR1 is MNHEY, CDR2 SMNVEV (reference sequence). V was clipped by 4 bases and J by 1 base, with 13 bases between them. The CDR3 protein is CASSSLRGGTNEKLFF. DNA of the CDR3: TGTGCCAGCAGTTCCCTACGCGGGGGAACTAATGAAAAACTGTTTTTT.

There are a few counts of this clone. Other DNA variants within this sample encode the same CDR3. The CDR3 region has the DNA TGTGCCAGCAGCTTAACAGGCTACGAGCAGTACTTC. Translating gives CASSLTGYEQYF. V and J are TRBV7-9 and TRBJ2-7; tentative D call: TRBD1 (5 bases). This CDR3 comprises 12 residues. Germline V CDR1 and CDR2: SEHNR, FQNEAQ (reference sequence). Trimming stripped 2 bases from V and 3 bases from J, with 5 bases between.

This sequence joins TRBV7-9 and TRBJ1-5; TRBD1 might be the D (6 bases). The CDR3 spans 15 residues. The ends were cut back, 1 base at V and 5 bases at J, with 12 bases in the middle. Germline V CDR1 and CDR2: SEHNR, FQNEAQ (reference sequence). The CDR3 bases are TGTGCCAGCAGCTTAGGCAGGGGATCGGATCAGCCCCAGCATTTT. It is translated as CASSLGRGSDQPQHF.

The V and J genes are TRBV23-1 and TRBJ1-2; D is unclear. TRBV23-1 is treated as an ORF (open reading frame) with a function not yet certain. CDR3 length: 14 residues. Trimming shortened V by 2 bases and J by 8 bases, and 15 bases separated the two germline ends. This CDR3 is CASSQVSSSGGYTF. CDR3 sequence (DNA): TGCGCCAGCAGTCAAGTATCGTCCAGCGGAGGCTACACCTTC.

The V and J genes are TRBV6-5 and TRBJ1-2; D possibly corresponds to TRBD1 (5 bases). In germline, CDR1 is MNHEY, CDR2 SVGAGI. The CDR3 totals 14 residues. V gave up 5 bases and J gave up 4 bases, with 14 bases separating them. The chain's CDR3 is CASSLGGGFYGYTF. The CDR3 DNA follows: TGTGCCAGCAGTCTAGGTGGGGGGTTCTATGGCTACACCTTC.

Of note for this clone: The sample has other DNA sequences that encode this CDR3 too. CDR3 nucleotides: TGTGCCAGCAGACAGGGGGACTACGAGCAGTACTTC. Its protein is CASRQGDYEQYF. The chain uses TRBV6-5 and TRBJ2-7; TRBD1 matches 8 bases. This CDR3 region has 12 residues. Germline V CDR1 and CDR2: MNHEY, SVGAGI. V was pared by 6 bases and J by 3 bases, with 1 base of the junction left unmatched.

The chain joins TRBV29-1 to TRBJ2-7; 10 bases fit TRBD1. Germline CDR1 SQVTM, CDR2 ANQGSEA. The CDR3 loop spans 15 amino acids. V gave up 5 bases and J gave up 4 bases; unmatched junction bases: 11. CDR3 residues: CSVFASRDRGYEQYF. CDR3 in DNA: TGCAGCGTTTTTGCTTCCCGGGACAGGGGTTACGAGCAGTACTTC.

This chain uses TRBV2 with TRBJ2-3, with D possibly being TRBD1 (5 bases). The CDR3 sequence is 12 residues long. V lost 7 bases to trimming and J lost 5 bases, with 10 bases between them. Germline V gene sequence: CDR1 SNHLY, CDR2 FYNNEI. The CDR3 sequence is CASTRTGDTQYF. The CDR3 DNA follows: TGTGCCAGCACCAGAACAGGAGATACGCAGTATTTT. Variable domain in full (rest from reference TRBV2 and TRBJ2-3): EPEVTQTPSHQVTQMGQEVILRCVPISNHLYFYWYRQILGQKVEFLVSFYNNEISEKSEIFDDQFSVERPDGSNFTLKIRSTKLEDSAMYFCASTRTGDTQYFGPGTRLTVL.

The sample holds one count of this clone. J is TRBJ2-5 and V is TRBV28; 9 bases match TRBD1. V shed 4 bases, J shed 2 bases, and the junction held 5 bases outside the gene matches. In germline, CDR1 is MDHEN, CDR2 SYDVKM. This CDR3 region has 15 residues. CDR3 DNA sequence: TGTGCCAGCAGTTCGGACAGGGGAAGGCAAGAGACCCAGTACTTC. Its translation: CASSSDRGRQETQYF.